The 30 T cell receptor beta chains given below trace back to one sample, sequenced in a study of response to subunit inactivated influenza vaccine. TCRdb passed the RT-PCR reads through MiXCR, listing each CDR3 protein once. The table shows over 400,000 distinct CDR3 sequences, with 10% to 15% occurring only once. Sequences were derived from PBMCs from blood, sampled about 40 days after vaccination. The receptors come from a man in his fifties who received an inactivated influenza vaccine.

The chain combines TRBV3-1 with TRBJ2-1, with no clear D. Germline V gene sequence: CDR1 LGHDT, CDR2 YNNKEL (reference sequence). This CDR3 spans 13 amino acids. The V gene lost 2 bases and the J gene lost 10 bases, with 12 bases spanning the gap. CDR3 nucleotide sequence: TGTGCCAGCAGCCAATCCGTCCGTGGAGAGCAGTTCTTC. Translating gives CASSQSVRGEQFF.

CDR3 DNA: TGTGCCAGCTCAAACCGGAAGCGGCAATCGGGGGAGACCCAGTACTTC. Translated, it gives CASSNRKRQSGETQYF. This chain uses TRBV18 with TRBJ2-5; weak D call: TRBD2 (5 bases). The CDR3 spans 16 residues. Trimming removed 5 bases from V and 5 bases from J, with 21 bases in between. Germline CDR1 KGHSH, CDR2 LQKENI.

The CDR3 DNA sequence: TGCGCCAGCAGCCAGGAGGGACAGGGGGGCTTCAGCTACACCTTC. Amino acids: CASSQEGQGGFSYTF. This sequence joins TRBV4-1 and TRBJ1-2, with 11 bases aligning to TRBD1. Germline CDR1 MGHRA, CDR2 YSYEKL. With 3 bases clipped from V and 9 bases from J, the junction kept 9 bases outside the gene matches. CDR3 length: 15 amino acids.

In its sample, this clonotype was seen a few times. The chain joins TRBV28 to TRBJ1-2; 9 bases agree with TRBD1. The CDR3 consists of 14 residues. Trimming at V came to 5 bases and at J to 4 bases, leaving 5 bases not matched to a gene. In germline, CDR1 is MDHEN, CDR2 SYDVKM. For the CDR3, the DNA is TGTGCCAGCAGTCCGCCGGGACAGGGCTATGGCTACACCTTC. Its protein product is CASSPPGQGYGYTF.

The table lists this clonotype with a few counts. This rearrangement joins TRBV5-1 to TRBJ2-2; no reliable D call. Germline loops: CDR1 SGHRS, CDR2 YFSETQ. This CDR3 region has 14 residues. The ends were cut back, 4 bases at V and 1 base at J, with 8 bases in the middle. CDR3 in DNA: TGCGCCAGCAGCCGAATTGAGAACACCGGGGAGCTGTTTTTT. Protein: CASSRIENTGELFF.

The gene calls are TRBV20-1 and TRBJ1-4; D not certain. V gave up 3 bases and J gave up 0 bases, with 8 bases separating them. The CDR3 totals 14 residues. Germline assignment: CDR1 DFQATT and CDR2 SNEGSKA (reference sequence). CDR3 sequence: CSARDGATNEKLFF. The CDR3, as DNA: TGCAGTGCTAGGGACGGGGCAACTAATGAAAAACTGTTTTTT.

This rearrangement joins TRBV12-3 or TRBV12-4 to TRBJ2-1; D gene uncertain. The CDR3 length is 16 residues. V was clipped by 6 bases and J by 0 bases, with 15 bases between them. The CDR3 region has the DNA TGTGCCAGCAGGTATTCAGCGAAGAGCTCCTACAATGAGCAGTTCTTC. Translating it yields CASRYSAKSSYNEQFF.

The table lists this clonotype with a few counts. V gene TRBV10-3 combines with J gene TRBJ1-4, with D uncertain. Trimming stripped 2 bases from V and 11 bases from J, with 15 bases between. CDR1 is ENHRY, CDR2 SYGVKD, per germline. This CDR3 spans 14 amino acids. DNA for the CDR3: TGTGCCATCAGTGAGGTCGCGGGCTTGGGGAAACTGTTTTTT. This translates into CAISEVAGLGKLFF.

V is TRBV20-1 and J is TRBJ2-7; no firm D call. The germline CDR1 and CDR2 sequences are DFQATT and SNEGSKA (reference sequence). There are 13 residues in the CDR3. The ends were cut back, 3 bases at V and 6 bases at J, with 15 bases in the middle. The CDR3 DNA follows: TGCAGTGCTAGGGGCCTAAATGTAGGCGAGCAGTACTTC. The encoded protein is CSARGLNVGEQYF.

In its sample, this clonotype was seen a few times. The chain combines TRBV12-3 or TRBV12-4 with TRBJ2-1; D gene uncertain. V lost 3 bases, J lost 6 bases, and 15 bases lay in between. The CDR3 sequence is 15 residues long. The CDR3 DNA reads TGTGCCAGCAGTTTTATAACCCATTTGAGCAATGAGCAGTTCTTC. Protein product: CASSFITHLSNEQFF.

A few counts support this clonotype. The chain is built from TRBV7-2 and TRBJ1-1; unclear D gene. V lost 5 bases and J 3 bases, leaving 16 bases between the germline ends. Germline V gene data show CDR1 as SGHTA and CDR2 as FQGNSA. The length of the CDR3 is 15 residues. CDR3 loop: CASSLIGKVYTEAFF. For the CDR3, the DNA is TGTGCCAGCAGCCTCATTGGGAAGGTATACACTGAAGCTTTCTTT.

The V and J genes are TRBV6-1 and TRBJ1-5; the match to TRBD1 covers 7 bases. After removal of 5 bases from V and 0 bases from J, the junction contained 13 bases not matched to a gene. The CDR3 spans 18 residues. Germline lookup yields CDR1 MNHNS and CDR2 SASEGT. The CDR3 loop reads CASSKGQLGRYSNQPQHF. CDR3 sequence (DNA): TGTGCCAGCAGTAAGGGACAGCTCGGTCGATATAGCAATCAGCCCCAGCATTTT.

This clonotype was counted only a few times. This sequence joins TRBV7-3 and TRBJ2-4; TRBD1 aligns across 10 bases. The length of the CDR3 is 16 residues. The germline V gene has CDR1 SGHTA and CDR2 FQGTGA. With V trimmed by 5 bases and J by 2 bases, 6 bases remained unmatched. CDR3 protein: CASSDDRGRSKNIQYF. CDR3 DNA sequence: TGTGCCAGCAGCGATGACAGGGGGCGATCCAAAAACATTCAGTACTTC.

V is TRBV6-1 and J is TRBJ2-5; 8 bases map to TRBD2. The V segment lost 6 bases and the J segment 7 bases; nucleotides outside the gene matches: 16. Germline lookup yields CDR1 MNHNS and CDR2 SASEGT. CDR3 length: 16 residues. This CDR3 is CASSQHQAGAKMTQYF. CDR3 in DNA: TGTGCCAGCAGCCAGCACCAAGCGGGAGCTAAAATGACCCAGTACTTC.

This clonotype was counted many times. The rearrangement uses TRBV7-9 and TRBJ2-7, with 9 bases fitting TRBD1. V shed 4 bases, J shed 5 bases, and the junction held 6 bases outside the gene matches. The germline CDR1 and CDR2 sequences are SEHNR and FQNEAQ (reference sequence). The CDR3 runs to 14 residues. CDR3 sequence reads: CASSSWTGVNEQYF. DNA for the CDR3: TGTGCCAGCAGCTCCTGGACAGGGGTAAACGAGCAGTACTTC. Using reference TRBV7-9 and TRBJ2-7 for the parts outside the CDR3, the full variable domain is DTGVSQNPRHKITKRGQNVTFRCDPISEHNRLYWYRQTLGQGPEFLTYFQNEAQLEKSRLLSDRFSAERPKGSFSTLEIQRTEQGDSAMYLCASSSWTGVNEQYFGPGTRLTVT.

This chain's CDR3 is CASSPLIVSEQYF. CDR3 bases: TGTGCCAGCTCCCCCCTAATAGTGAGCGAGCAGTACTTC. The V gene is TRBV27, the J gene TRBJ2-7; no definite D call. There are 13 residues in the CDR3. V was pared by 8 bases and J by 6 bases, with 17 bases between. In germline, CDR1 is MNHEY, CDR2 SMNVEV (reference sequence).

This clonotype was observed a few times. V gene TRBV5-1 combines with J gene TRBJ2-1; TRBD1 might be the D (5 bases). The V end lost 5 bases, the J end lost 9 bases, and 12 bases lay between the germline ends. CDR1 SGHRS and CDR2 YFSETQ come from the germline V gene. The CDR3 has 12 residues. CDR3 region: CASSYGATEQFF. In DNA form, the CDR3 reads TGCGCCAGCAGTTATGGGGCCACTGAGCAGTTCTTC.

CDR3 residues: CATSRRGGGQPQHF. The CDR3 DNA reads TGTGCCACCAGCAGACGGGGAGGTGGGCAGCCCCAGCATTTT. The J gene is TRBJ1-5, the V gene TRBV15; D unresolved. This CDR3 has 14 amino acids. Looked up from germline, CDR1 is LNHNV and CDR2 is YYDKDF (reference sequence). Trimming removed 2 bases at V and 7 bases at J, with 12 bases between.

This clonotype was counted a few times. The DNA for the CDR3 is TGCAGTGCTAGTGTTACGGAAAATGAAAAACTGTTTTTT. Amino acid sequence: CSASVTENEKLFF. The chain combines TRBV20-1 with TRBJ1-4; D gene ambiguous. Germline values: CDR1 DFQATT, CDR2 SNEGSKA (reference sequence). The length of the CDR3 is 13 residues. V was cut by 3 bases and J by 5 bases, with 10 bases left in between.

This chain links TRBV11-2 with TRBJ2-3, with 8 nucleotides matching TRBD2. With V trimmed by 5 bases and J by 0 bases, 13 bases remained unmatched. The CDR3 spans 18 residues. The V gene's germline CDR1 is SGHAT and CDR2 FQNNGV. The CDR3 spells CASSSDGLAGTSTDTQYF. In DNA, the CDR3 is TGTGCCAGCAGCAGTGATGGGTTAGCGGGGACTAGCACAGATACGCAGTATTTT.

This clonotype has at least ten counts. The V gene is TRBV10-2, the J gene TRBJ2-1; D perhaps matches TRBD1 (5 bases). V was cut by 0 bases and J by 4 bases, with 16 bases left in between. CDR1 and CDR2 (germline): WSHSY, SAAADI. The CDR3 sequence is 17 residues long. The DNA for the CDR3 is TGCGCCAGCAGTGAGTCGAATTTGGGGCTGGTTTACAATGAGCAGTTCTTC. This sequence encodes CASSESNLGLVYNEQFF.

The chain joins TRBV9 to TRBJ1-1; D remains ambiguous. The germline CDR1 and CDR2 sequences are SGDLS and YYNGEE. The CDR3 sequence is 13 residues long. V lost 0 bases to trimming and J lost 3 bases, with 6 bases between them. CDR3 loop: CASSVVGDTEAFF. The CDR3 DNA reads TGTGCCAGCAGCGTAGTTGGGGACACTGAAGCTTTCTTT.

The chain is built from TRBV12-3 or TRBV12-4 and TRBJ2-2, with D hard to call. The V end was cut by 8 bases, the J end by 1 base, with 8 bases between. The CDR3 is 13 residues long. This CDR3 reads CASLPVNTGELFF. For the CDR3, the DNA is TGTGCCAGCCTCCCAGTGAACACCGGGGAGCTGTTTTTT.

This clonotype turned up a few times. The chain combines TRBV11-2 with TRBJ1-1; 9 bases fit TRBD1. V lost 4 bases and J lost 1; bases outside the gene matches: 4. The CDR3 runs 15 residues. Germline values: CDR1 SGHAT, CDR2 FQNNGV. The CDR3 region is CASSYAGQGNTEAFF. CDR3 DNA sequence: TGTGCCAGCAGCTACGCGGGACAGGGGAACACTGAAGCTTTCTTT.

This clonotype has just a few counts. The chain couples TRBV9 to TRBJ2-7, with D possibly called TRBD1 or TRBD2 (5 bases each). CDR1 and CDR2 (germline): SGDLS, YYNGEE. Trimming shortened V by 0 bases and J by 2 bases, and 9 bases separated the two germline ends. The CDR3 has 14 residues. The CDR3 region is CASSVGGSPYEQYF. In DNA, the CDR3 is TGTGCCAGCAGCGTAGGGGGGAGTCCCTACGAGCAGTACTTC.

This chain links TRBV12-3 or TRBV12-4 with TRBJ2-1; TRBD2 matches at 14 bases. The length of the CDR3 is 16 residues. Trimming removed 6 bases from V and 2 bases from J; junction bases left unmatched: 3. The CDR3 nucleotides read TGTGCCAGCAGGGGACTAGCGGGAGTAGCCTACAATGAGCAGTTCTTC. Translation gives CASRGLAGVAYNEQFF.

A word on this clonotype: A much more abundant neighbour one base away suggests this may be a read error. This sequence joins TRBV7-9 and TRBJ2-2; tentatively, D is TRBD2 (5 bases). CDR1 SEHNR and CDR2 FQNEAQ come from the germline V gene (reference sequence). CDR3 length: 12 amino acids. CDR3 nucleotide sequence: TGTGCCAGCAGCTTACGAGCCGGGGAGCTGGTTTTT. The encoded protein is CASSLRAGELVF.

The V gene is TRBV28, the J gene TRBJ2-7; tentatively, D is TRBD1 (5 bases). Trimming stripped 6 bases from V and 0 bases from J, with 15 bases between. This CDR3 has 15 amino acids. The germline V gene has CDR1 MDHEN and CDR2 SYDVKM. The CDR3 sequence is CASSPRQGLSYEQYF. The CDR3 nucleotides are TGTGCCAGCAGCCCCCGGCAGGGCCTCTCCTACGAGCAGTACTTC.

The CDR3 coding sequence is TGTGCCAGCAGCTTAGGCGGGACTAGCGGCGAGCAGTACTTC. It translates to CASSLGGTSGEQYF. V gene TRBV11-2 combines with J gene TRBJ2-7; 11 bases map to TRBD2. The CDR3 extends over 14 amino acids. V lost 1 base and J lost 6; bases outside the gene matches: 2. The germline V gene has CDR1 SGHAT and CDR2 FQNNGV.

This clonotype was recorded at least ten times. This CDR3 reads CASSSGGTTQFF. CDR3 sequence (DNA): TGTGCCAGCTCATCCGGCGGGACTACCCAGTTCTTC. This rearrangement joins TRBV12-3 or TRBV12-4 to TRBJ2-1; TRBD2 agrees at 7 bases. CDR3 length: 12 amino acids. V lost 8 bases and J lost 13; bases outside the gene matches: 11.